This TCR beta chain is from a study of T cell responses to AZD1222 COVID-19 vaccine. As for this clone: The antigen is undetermined.

This CDR3 has 12 residues. The germline V gene has CDR1 LGHNA and CDR2 YSLEER. V dropped 0 bases and J dropped 3 bases, with 2 bases sitting between them. Method: immunoSEQ multiplex PCR; TCRdb's copy keeps in-frame clones and lacks some. In the table there are about 120,000 clones, approximately 89% of which are singletons. Study conclusions and caveats: Repertoires were sampled only after the peak T cell response.

The sample consisted of peripheral blood, taken on day 0 of AZD1222 vaccination. The source of this sequence is an adult in good health. The rearrangement links TRBV4-3 to TRBJ2-5; unclear D gene. CDR3 in amino acids: CASSQDKETQYF. The CDR3 nucleotides read TGCGCCAGCAGCCAAGATAAAGAGACCCAGTACTTC.